Below are 14 T cell receptor beta chains sequenced from a single sample in a study of T cell responses to AZD1222 COVID-19 vaccine. The repertoire was sequenced with immunoSEQ multiplex PCR; TCRdb's copy has only in-frame clones and lacks some. Of 95,000 to 110,000 clones listed, around 92% were seen once; the top ten hold 7.5% to 9.5%. Sequenced here: peripheral blood, sampled 28 days after the second AZD1222 dose. The receptor source for this set is an adult who received the AZD1222 COVID-19 vaccine.

J is TRBJ1-1 and V is TRBV4-3; TRBD1 matches 9 bases. V was clipped by 3 bases and J by 4 bases; unmatched bases: 6. The CDR3 spans 15 residues. Germline loops: CDR1 LGHNA, CDR2 YSLEER. The CDR3 DNA is TGCGCCAGCAGCCAGGGGGACAGGGTCAGCACTGAAGCTTTCTTT. This encodes CASSQGDRVSTEAFF.

The chain employs TRBV11-2 and TRBJ2-7; D remains ambiguous. Germline CDR1 is SGHAT and CDR2 is FQNNGV. This CDR3 is built from 17 residues. V shed 0 bases and J shed 0 bases, with 15 bases lying between them. The CDR3 nucleotides are TGTGCCAGCAGCTTAGATCTGGGCAGGACCTTCTCCTACGAGCAGTACTTC. Translating it yields CASSLDLGRTFSYEQYF.

The J gene is TRBJ1-5, the V gene TRBV19, with D hard to call. In germline, CDR1 is LNHDA, CDR2 SQIVND (reference sequence). CDR3 length: 17 residues. Between the trimmed V and J ends, which lost 5 bases and 1 base, there was a span of 18 bases. Here the CDR3 reads CASSVQMGVRSNQPQHF. The CDR3 DNA reads as TGTGCCAGTAGTGTACAGATGGGTGTACGAAGCAATCAGCCCCAGCATTTT.

The rearrangement links TRBV19 to TRBJ1-1, with D uncertain. The V gene's germline CDR1 is LNHDA and CDR2 SQIVND (reference sequence). The CDR3 runs to 16 residues. V dropped 4 bases and J dropped 5 bases, with 20 bases sitting between them. CDR3 in amino acids: CASSTPSSTLRTEAFF. In DNA, the CDR3 is TGTGCCAGTAGTACCCCATCCTCGACTTTGCGAACTGAAGCTTTCTTT.

The chain combines TRBV3-1 (or the pseudogene TRBV3-2) with TRBJ2-1, with TRBD2 identical over 11 bases. Germline V lookup: CDR1 LGHDT, CDR2 YNNKEL (reference sequence). This CDR3 spans 17 amino acids. V dropped 0 bases and J dropped 2; count of bases not matched to a gene: 3. This CDR3 is CASSQDRGLAAYNEQFF. CDR3 in DNA: TGTGCCAGCAGCCAAGATCGGGGACTAGCGGCCTACAATGAGCAGTTCTTC.

The chain has TRBV25-1 and TRBJ2-2; a weak D match, TRBD1 (6 bases). V was cut by 2 bases and J by 7 bases, with 11 bases left in between. The CDR3 loop spans 14 amino acids. The V gene's germline CDR1 is MGHDK and CDR2 SYGVNS. The CDR3 spells CASSETGFYGELFF. The CDR3 DNA reads TGTGCCAGCAGTGAAACAGGGTTCTACGGGGAGCTGTTTTTT.

This chain links TRBV6-1 with TRBJ2-3; D is undetermined. Germline lookup yields CDR1 MNHNS and CDR2 SASEGT. This CDR3 has 14 amino acids. Trimming took 1 base from V and 2 from J, leaving 7 bases between them. This CDR3 reads CASSEVFLTDTQYF. DNA of the CDR3: TGTGCCAGCAGTGAAGTTTTTCTCACAGATACGCAGTATTTT.

This rearrangement joins TRBV28 to TRBJ1-4; D remains ambiguous. V lost 5 bases and J 0 bases, leaving 7 bases between the germline ends. The CDR3 runs 14 residues. CDR1 and CDR2 (germline): MDHEN, SYDVKM. CDR3 in DNA: TGTGCCAGCAGTCTGGGATCAACTAATGAAAAACTGTTTTTT. Encoded protein: CASSLGSTNEKLFF.

The chain uses TRBV19 and TRBJ2-7; 10 bases are shared with TRBD2. CDR1 is LNHDA and CDR2 is SQIVND in the germline V gene (reference sequence). This CDR3 comprises 15 residues. Trimming took 3 bases from V and 1 from J; bases not matched to a gene: 3. This CDR3 is CASSIIAGGSYEQYF. CDR3 sequence (DNA): TGTGCCAGTAGTATTATAGCGGGGGGTTCCTACGAGCAGTACTTC. The full variable domain, its missing parts supplied by reference TRBV19 and TRBJ2-7, is DGGITQSPKYLFRKEGQNVTLSCEQNLNHDAMYWYRQDPGQGLRLIYYSQIVNDFQKGDIAEGYSVSREKKESFPLTVTSAQKNPTAFYLCASSIIAGGSYEQYFGPGTRLTVT.

The chain joins TRBV7-2 to TRBJ2-7; unclear D gene. The V gene lost 4 bases and the J gene lost 2 bases, with 12 bases spanning the gap. The CDR3 contains 14 residues. Germline V gene sequence: CDR1 SGHTA, CDR2 FQGNSA. In DNA, the CDR3 is TGTGCCAGCAGCTCAACGACTGGACCCTACGAGCAGTACTTC. Translated: CASSSTTGPYEQYF.

The chain links TRBV2 to TRBJ1-1; 8 nucleotides align to TRBD1. The trim removed 6 bases at V and 4 bases at J, leaving 4 bases unmatched. This CDR3 is 13 amino acids long. Germline V gene sequence: CDR1 SNHLY, CDR2 FYNNEI. The CDR3 spells CASRQGAGTEAFF. The DNA for the CDR3 is TGTGCCAGCAGGCAGGGGGCGGGCACTGAAGCTTTCTTT. Using reference TRBV2 and TRBJ1-1 for the parts outside the CDR3, the full variable domain is EPEVTQTPSHQVTQMGQEVILRCVPISNHLYFYWYRQILGQKVEFLVSFYNNEISEKSEIFDDQFSVERPDGSNFTLKIRSTKLEDSAMYFCASRQGAGTEAFFGQGTRLTVV.

V is TRBV4-3 and J is TRBJ1-6; D gene unclear. Germline values: CDR1 LGHNA, CDR2 YSLEER. Trimming pared 0 bases from V and 0 bases from J, leaving 6 bases between. CDR3 length: 16 amino acids. CDR3 residues: CASSQEQRSYNSPLHF. Here the CDR3 DNA reads TGCGCCAGCAGCCAAGAACAGCGCTCCTATAATTCACCCCTCCACTTT.

The rearrangement joins TRBV7-8 to TRBJ1-1; 8 bases fit TRBD1. The CDR3 extends over 15 amino acids. Germline V gene data show CDR1 as SGHVS and CDR2 as FQNEAQ. V shed 4 bases, J shed 1 base, and the junction held 5 bases outside the gene matches. The CDR3 sequence is CASSWYRGENTEAFF. In DNA, the CDR3 is TGTGCCAGCAGCTGGTACAGGGGGGAGAACACTGAAGCTTTCTTT.

This clone turned up a few times. The chain carries TRBV6-1 and TRBJ1-2; D is undetermined. The CDR3 extends over 14 amino acids. The V gene's germline CDR1 is MNHNS and CDR2 SASEGT. The V end lost 3 bases, the J end lost 2 bases, and 10 bases lay between the germline ends. For the CDR3, the DNA is TGTGCCAGCAGTGACCGAAACCCAAACTATGGCTACACCTTC. This codes for CASSDRNPNYGYTF.